This TCR beta chain comes out of a study of blood T cell repertoires in COVID-19. Across the whole study: Italy, Spain and the United States were the sources of the convalescent and acute COVID-19 samples. PBMCs, B-cell-depleted T cells, or T cells were the source of the cDNA or gDNA that made up the material.

Germline-derived CDR1 and CDR2 are WNHNN and SYGVQD (reference sequence). Trimming took 4 bases from V and 0 from J, leaving 6 bases between them. There are 13 residues in the CDR3. Methods used by the authors: Reference gene primers were amplified, and this amplification served to estimate nucleated cell counts. Here immunoSEQ multiplex PCR was the method, and the copy in TCRdb shows in-frame clones only, minus some. The DNA was the basis for D and trimming; V, J and clone size are from that table. The sample yields 90,000 to 150,000 clones, 86% seen once. The table lists this clone with a few counts. The same CDR3 also results from other DNA sequences found in this sample.

The V and J genes are TRBV10-1 and TRBJ1-1; D unclear. The sequence derives from a man between 65 and 85 years old who had recovered from COVID-19. Sequencing input: peripheral blood. The DNA for the CDR3 is TGCGCCAGCAGTGGGCAGTTGAACACTGAAGCTTTCTTT. Its protein product is CASSGQLNTEAFF.